The 18 T cell receptor beta chains below all came from one sample that was sequenced in a study of blood T cell repertoires in COVID-19. Profiled with immunoSEQ multiplex PCR; TCRdb holds only in-frame clones, not every one. The sample yields over 100,000 clones, approximately 81% seen once. Sequenced material: peripheral blood. All receptors derive from a middle-aged man with acute or convalescent COVID-19.

The V and J genes are TRBV6-2 or TRBV6-3 and TRBJ1-2; D gene unclear. Germline values: CDR1 MNHEY, CDR2 SVGEGT. The CDR3 is made up of 14 amino acids. V was clipped by 4 bases and J by 2 bases, with 11 bases between them. CDR3 coding DNA: TGTGCCAGCAGTTCGGTCTCTAGGAACTATGGCTACACCTTC. Translating gives CASSSVSRNYGYTF.

The chain joins TRBV9 to TRBJ1-2, with a possible D match to TRBD1 (6 bases). V was clipped by 0 bases and J by 7 bases, with 10 bases between them. Germline V CDR1 and CDR2: SGDLS, YYNGEE. This CDR3 has 13 amino acids. CDR3 DNA: TGTGCCAGCAGCGTAGGGGTAGGGGGTGGCTACACCTTC. Its translation is CASSVGVGGGYTF.

The V gene is TRBV20-1, the J gene TRBJ2-1; 8 nucleotides agree with TRBD2. CDR1 is DFQATT and CDR2 is SNEGSKA in the germline V gene (reference sequence). This CDR3 is 17 amino acids long. J gave up 1 base and V 3 bases, and 11 bases lay outside the gene matches. The CDR3 DNA follows: TGCAGTGCTAGTAGAACGCGGCTAGCGGGTTCCTACAATGAGCAGTTCTTC. Amino acid sequence: CSASRTRLAGSYNEQFF.

The CDR3 coding sequence is TGTGCTAGTGGTTCATACACTGCCCGGGGGTCGAAGAATGAGCAGTTCTTC. Protein sequence: CASGSYTARGSKNEQFF. J is TRBJ2-1 and V is TRBV12-5; D possibly corresponds to TRBD2 (6 bases). From germline, CDR1 is LGHNT and CDR2 FRNRAP. This CDR3 comprises 17 residues. V shed 4 bases and J shed 7 bases, with 23 bases lying between them. Together with reference TRBV12-5 and TRBJ2-1, the CDR3 gives the full variable domain: DARVTQTPRHKVTEMGQEVTMRCQPILGHNTVFWYRQTMMQGLELLAYFRNRAPLDDSGMPKDRFSAEMPDATLATLKIQPSEPRDSAVYFCASGSYTARGSKNEQFFGPGTRLTVL.

This clone has only one observation. The genes are TRBV2 and TRBJ2-5, with D perhaps TRBD2 (7 bases). The CDR3 sequence is 15 residues long. The ends were cut back, 2 bases at V and 2 bases at J, with 12 bases in the middle. Germline V gene sequence: CDR1 SNHLY, CDR2 FYNNEI. The CDR3 region has the DNA TGTGCCAGCAGTGAATGGGGGGGGCTACAAGAGACCCAGTACTTC. Residues: CASSEWGGLQETQYF.

This sequence joins TRBV6-5 and TRBJ2-1; the match to TRBD2 covers 7 bases. The germline V gene encodes CDR1 MNHEY and CDR2 SVGAGI. The CDR3 is 13 residues long. Losses at the gene ends were 4 bases for V and 6 bases for J; bases not matched to a gene: 3. The CDR3 nucleotides are TGTGCCAGCAGTTCCGGGACTACCAATGAGCAGTTCTTC. It yields the protein CASSSGTTNEQFF.

This chain links TRBV4-2 with TRBJ2-4; 11 positions match TRBD1. Germline lookup yields CDR1 LGHNA and CDR2 YNFKEQ. The CDR3 is made up of 15 amino acids. J was trimmed by 5 bases and V by 4 bases; bases with no gene match: 4. CDR3 bases: TGTGCCAGCAGCCTTTGGACAGGGGGCGAAAACATTCAGTACTTC. Amino acid sequence: CASSLWTGGENIQYF.

The chain employs TRBV2 and TRBJ1-1, with a tentative D call TRBD1 (5 bases). Trimming removed 5 bases from V and 0 bases from J, with 16 bases in between. The V gene's germline CDR1 is SNHLY and CDR2 FYNNEI. This CDR3 is 16 amino acids long. The chain's CDR3 is CASSPRQLAMNTEAFF. The CDR3 DNA reads TGTGCCAGCAGTCCACGACAGTTGGCAATGAACACTGAAGCTTTCTTT.

This clone appeared a single time. The rearrangement uses TRBV6-4 and TRBJ2-1, with 8 nucleotides matching TRBD2. This CDR3 spans 15 amino acids. The V gene end was trimmed by 0 bases and the J gene end by 7 bases; junction bases not matched to a gene: 5. Germline V gene sequence: CDR1 MRHNA, CDR2 SNTAGT. The DNA for the CDR3 is TGTGCCAGCAGTGACTCGATAGCGGGGATAAATGAGCAGTTCTTC. This encodes CASSDSIAGINEQFF.

This clone has a handful of counts. The chain has TRBV29-1 and TRBJ2-5; D is uncertain. CDR1 is SQVTM, CDR2 ANQGSEA, per germline. This CDR3 comprises 12 residues. V was pared by 7 bases and J by 3 bases, with 12 bases between. The CDR3 DNA sequence: TGCAGCGCGCCAGCAGACAAAGAGACCCAGTACTTC. Translation: CSAPADKETQYF.

The chain carries TRBV6-6 and TRBJ2-7, with a tentative D call TRBD1 (5 bases). This CDR3 has 14 amino acids. Germline V gene lookup returns CDR1 MNHNY and CDR2 SVGAGI (reference sequence). V was pared by 5 bases and J by 2 bases, with 13 bases between. The DNA of the CDR3 is TGTGCCAGCAGTATAACTAAGGGGCCCTACGAGCAGTACTTC. It specifies CASSITKGPYEQYF.

CDR3 protein: CAWSRTLGSPLHF. CDR3 sequence (DNA): TGTGCCTGGAGTCGGACATTGGGTTCACCCCTCCACTTT. J is TRBJ1-6 and V is TRBV30; D possibly corresponds to TRBD1 (5 bases). The V end lost 2 bases, the J end lost 9 bases, and 11 bases lay between the germline ends. Germline-derived CDR1 and CDR2 are GTSNPN and SVGIG (reference sequence). The CDR3 runs to 13 residues.

The chain has TRBV9 and TRBJ1-3; D is possibly TRBD1 (5 bases). Trimming removed 3 bases from V and 4 bases from J, with 17 bases in between. CDR3 size: 16 residues. Germline lookup yields CDR1 SGDLS and CDR2 YYNGEE. CDR3 protein: CASSERRGISGNTIYF. CDR3 DNA sequence: TGTGCCAGCAGCGAGCGTAGGGGAATATCCGGAAACACCATATATTTT. The entire variable domain, with the rest obtained from reference TRBV9 and TRBJ1-3, is as follows: DSGVTQTPKHLITATGQRVTLRCSPRSGDLSVYWYQQSLDQGLQFLIQYYNGEERAKGNILERFSAQQFPDLHSELNLSSLELGDSALYFCASSERRGISGNTIYFGEGSWLTVV.

To note about this clone: Germline and junction disagree at one end, which may indicate a read error. The chain couples TRBV7-7 to TRBJ1-2; D possibly corresponds to TRBD1 (6 bases). The CDR3 covers 15 residues. Germline V gene data show CDR1 as SSHAT and CDR2 as FNYEAQ (reference sequence). This chain's CDR3 is CASSLDQGKNYGYTF. CDR3 nucleotides: TGTGCTAGCAGCTTAGATCAGGGGAAAAACTATGGCTACACCTTC.

The chain is built from TRBV18 and TRBJ1-1, with a weak D call TRBD1 (5 bases). CDR3 length equals 12 residues. Germline V gene sequence: CDR1 KGHSH, CDR2 LQKENI. Deletions cut 0 bases from V and 6 bases from J, with 5 bases between. The CDR3 nucleotides read TGTGCCAGCTCACCACCAGGGGCTGAAGCTTTCTTT. Amino acid sequence: CASSPPGAEAFF.

This chain connects TRBV11-2 to TRBJ2-3; D is unresolved. The CDR3 consists of 13 residues. The V gene's germline CDR1 is SGHAT and CDR2 FQNNGV. Trimming stripped 3 bases from V and 4 bases from J, with 8 bases between. CDR3 in amino acids: CASSLASADTQYF. The CDR3 DNA follows: TGTGCCAGCAGCTTGGCATCCGCAGATACGCAGTATTTT.

There are a few counts of this clone. V usage is TRBV6-6 and J usage is TRBJ2-3; D is perhaps TRBD2 (6 bases). The CDR3 is made up of 14 amino acids. V shed 4 bases and J shed 2 bases, with 10 bases lying between them. The germline CDR1 and CDR2 sequences are MNHNY and SVGAGI (reference sequence). CDR3 nucleotides: TGTGCCAGCAGTTGGGGCGGGGACACAGATACGCAGTATTTT. Its protein product is CASSWGGDTDTQYF.

The chain carries TRBV21-1 and TRBJ1-5. TRBV21-1 is designated a pseudogene. This CDR3 is 18 amino acids long. The CDR3: CASGKGGAASYSNQPQHF. In nucleotides, the CDR3 is TGTGCCAGCGGCAAGGGAGGGGCCGCTTCTTATAGCAATCAGCCCCAGCATTTT.